These 25 T cell receptor beta chains were all obtained from the same sample, sequenced in a study of blood T cell repertoires in COVID-19. The table came from immunoSEQ multiplex PCR; TCRdb's copy has only in-frame clones and leaves some out. Here the sample spans approximately 530,000 clones, roughly nine tenths being singletons. Sequencing input: peripheral blood. The source is a woman in her 50s with COVID-19, enrolled during active disease.

This chain connects TRBV6-5 to TRBJ1-2, with D tentatively TRBD1 (6 bases). The ends were cut back, 6 bases at V and 6 bases at J, with 14 bases in the middle. This CDR3 contains 13 residues. In germline, CDR1 is MNHEY, CDR2 SVGAGI. DNA of the CDR3: TGTGCCAGCAGCATTCTAGGGGGGGATGGCTACACCTTC. Encoded protein: CASSILGGDGYTF.

This chain uses TRBV27 with TRBJ2-7, with D possibly being TRBD1 (6 bases). Deletions cut 5 bases from V and 6 bases from J, with 17 bases between. This CDR3 is built from 14 residues. Germline CDR1 reads MNHEY; CDR2 reads SMNVEV (reference sequence). The CDR3 DNA reads as TGTGCCAGCAGTACCCTCAGGGGTACGGGCGAGCAGTACTTC. This gives the protein CASSTLRGTGEQYF.

The rearrangement uses TRBV6-4 and TRBJ1-2, with D tentatively TRBD1 (5 bases). Germline V gene data show CDR1 as MRHNA and CDR2 as SNTAGT. V lost 4 bases and J lost 7, with 13 bases in between. CDR3 length: 13 residues. CDR3 region: CASSVGQGSGYTF. CDR3 nucleotides: TGTGCCAGCAGTGTAGGCCAGGGTAGTGGCTACACCTTC.

The genes are TRBV5-1 and TRBJ2-7; TRBD1 agrees at 8 bases. The ends lost 5 bases at V and 7 bases at J; junction bases unmatched: 14. Per germline, CDR1 SGHRS and CDR2 YFSETQ. The CDR3 loop spans 15 amino acids. In DNA, the CDR3 is TGCGCCAGCAGTTTCACCGGGACAGGACCTTCGGAGCAGTACTTC. Amino acids: CASSFTGTGPSEQYF.

This clone has just a few counts. This rearrangement joins TRBV3-1 (or the pseudogene TRBV3-2) to TRBJ2-1; the D is unclear. CDR3 length: 13 residues. The V and J ends lost 1 base and 10 bases respectively, with 11 bases between them. The germline V gene has CDR1 LGHDT and CDR2 YNNKEL (reference sequence). CDR3 bases: TGTGCCAGCAGCCAAGGAAGCCCCGGGGAGCAGTTCTTC. Amino acids: CASSQGSPGEQFF.

This rearrangement joins TRBV4-1 to TRBJ2-4; the D gene is possibly TRBD2 (5 bases). Looked up from germline, CDR1 is MGHRA and CDR2 is YSYEKL. Trimming pared 0 bases from V and 0 bases from J, leaving 12 bases between. CDR3 size: 17 residues. CDR3 bases: TGCGCCAGCAGCCAAGAGGAGCGGAGGATAGCCAAAAACATTCAGTACTTC. Its translation: CASSQEERRIAKNIQYF.

This chain connects TRBV13 to TRBJ1-3; D not certain. From germline, CDR1 is PRHDT and CDR2 FYEKMQ (reference sequence). The length of the CDR3 is 16 residues. The ends were cut back, 3 bases at V and 0 bases at J, with 12 bases in the middle. Here the CDR3 DNA reads TGTGCCAGCAGCTTTAACAGTTACCTCTCTGGAAACACCATATATTTT. Translated: CASSFNSYLSGNTIYF.

This clone was seen once. CDR3 in DNA: TGTGCCAGCAGCAGGACAGCAAGCTCTGGAAACACCATATATTTT. Encoded protein: CASSRTASSGNTIYF. The chain has TRBV5-6 and TRBJ1-3; D perhaps matches TRBD1 (6 bases). Looked up from germline, CDR1 is SGHDT and CDR2 is YYEEEE. CDR3 length: 15 amino acids. V was clipped by 4 bases and J by 0 bases, with 11 bases between them.

A word on this clone: At the DNA level, this CDR3 is encoded by other sequences in the same sample as well. The V gene is TRBV7-2, the J gene TRBJ2-7; TRBD2 matches at 11 bases. This CDR3 region has 15 residues. Trimming cost V 4 bases and J 1 base; bases outside gene matches: 3. CDR1 and CDR2 (germline): SGHTA, FQGNSA. The CDR3 DNA is TGTGCCAGCAGCTCTAGCGGGGGGTCATCCTACGAGCAGTACTTC. Translated: CASSSSGGSSYEQYF.

This chain uses TRBV25-1 with TRBJ1-2; the match to TRBD1 covers 7 bases. The CDR3 loop spans 17 amino acids. Trimming at V came to 2 bases and at J to 5 bases, leaving 14 bases not matched to a gene. Germline V gives CDR1 MGHDK, CDR2 SYGVNS. The CDR3, as DNA: TGTGCCAGCAGTGAACTCTCGGGACAGATCCCCTTTTATGGCTACACCTTC. This sequence encodes CASSELSGQIPFYGYTF.

The J gene is TRBJ2-1, the V gene TRBV9, with TRBD2 matching over 9 bases. The CDR3 spans 15 residues. Germline lookup yields CDR1 SGDLS and CDR2 YYNGEE. Trimming cost V 0 bases and J 5 bases; bases outside gene matches: 3. The CDR3 region is CASSVDLAGNNEQFF. The CDR3, as DNA: TGTGCCAGCAGCGTAGACCTAGCGGGGAACAATGAGCAGTTCTTC.

The CDR3 DNA follows: TGTGCCAGCAGCTTAGACCCCAGACAGAGGAACACTGAAGCTTTCTTT. Its protein is CASSLDPRQRNTEAFF. The chain carries TRBV11-3 and TRBJ1-1; tentatively, D is TRBD1 (5 bases). Trimming cost V 0 bases and J 1 base, with 12 bases left between them. The CDR3 totals 16 residues. Germline CDR1 is SGHNT and CDR2 is YENEEA.

V gene TRBV4-2 combines with J gene TRBJ1-5; D perhaps matches TRBD1 (6 bases). The CDR3 covers 15 residues. Trimming removed 4 bases from V and 1 base from J, with 11 bases in between. In germline, CDR1 is LGHNA, CDR2 YNFKEQ. CDR3 loop: CASSPTGQSNQPQHF. CDR3 coding DNA: TGTGCCAGCAGCCCGACAGGTCAGAGCAATCAGCCCCAGCATTTT.

This clone was seen once. V and J are TRBV28 and TRBJ1-2; D remains unclear. V lost 3 bases and J lost 4, with 9 bases in between. In germline, CDR1 is MDHEN, CDR2 SYDVKM. The CDR3 runs 13 residues. The CDR3 sequence: CASSLERFYGYTF. The CDR3 nucleotides read TGTGCCAGCAGTTTGGAGCGGTTCTATGGCTACACCTTC.

The chain is built from TRBV30 and TRBJ2-1; 7 bases are shared with TRBD1. This CDR3 comprises 14 residues. The J segment lost 7 bases and the V segment lost 3 bases, leaving 9 bases of the junction unmatched. Germline lookup yields CDR1 GTSNPN and CDR2 SVGIG (reference sequence). The CDR3 spells CAWRSYRGRNEQFF. In nucleotides, the CDR3 is TGTGCCTGGAGATCTTACAGGGGAAGAAATGAGCAGTTCTTC.

The chain employs TRBV15 and TRBJ1-3; TRBD1 matches at 9 bases. V lost 5 bases to trimming and J lost 4 bases; unmatched junction nucleotides: 3. Germline CDR1 LNHNV, CDR2 YYDKDF (reference sequence). The CDR3 has 14 residues. The CDR3 region has the DNA TGTGCCACCAGCTGGGACAGGGAAGGAAACACCATATATTTT. Translation: CATSWDREGNTIYF.

The chain has TRBV6-6 and TRBJ2-2; 7 positions match TRBD1. Trimming cost V 5 bases and J 6 bases; bases outside gene matches: 9. Germline V gene data show CDR1 as MNHNY and CDR2 as SVGAGI (reference sequence). CDR3 length equals 15 residues. The CDR3 sequence: CASSPSDRDSGELFF. CDR3 DNA sequence: TGTGCCAGCAGTCCCTCTGACAGGGATTCCGGGGAGCTGTTTTTT.

The V call is TRBV15, the J call TRBJ1-2, with TRBD1 as a possible D gene (6 bases). The ends were cut back, 5 bases at V and 1 base at J, with 14 bases in the middle. There are 15 residues in the CDR3. The germline CDR1 and CDR2 sequences are LNHNV and YYDKDF (reference sequence). As DNA, the CDR3 is TGTGCCACCAGCTCGAGAGGGGGGGGTAACTATGGCTACACCTTC. This translates into CATSSRGGGNYGYTF.

V is TRBV10-3 and J is TRBJ2-1; perhaps TRBD1 as D (6 bases). V lost 6 bases, J lost 5 bases, and 14 bases lay in between. There are 14 residues in the CDR3. The V gene's germline CDR1 is ENHRY and CDR2 SYGVKD. The DNA for the CDR3 is TGTGCCATCAGGGGGGCCTCCGAGGACAATGAGCAGTTCTTC. The encoded protein is CAIRGASEDNEQFF.

DNA for the CDR3: TGTGCCAGCAGCTTAGAACAGGGTAATCAGCCCCAGCATTTT. Translation: CASSLEQGNQPQHF. This chain links TRBV7-8 with TRBJ1-5, with D maybe TRBD1 (6 bases). CDR3 size: 14 residues. V lost 1 base and J lost 4, with 8 bases in between. Germline loops: CDR1 SGHVS, CDR2 FQNEAQ.

This chain links TRBV27 with TRBJ1-5; D is ambiguous. Looked up from germline, CDR1 is MNHEY and CDR2 is SMNVEV (reference sequence). Trimming removed 7 bases from V and 3 bases from J, with 19 bases in between. This CDR3 region has 16 residues. CDR3 sequence (DNA): TGTGCCAGCACCCCAAAAGCGGGTAGGAACAATCAGCCCCAGCATTTT. Its translation: CASTPKAGRNNQPQHF.

The chain employs TRBV5-1 and TRBJ1-6, with 10 bases fitting TRBD1. The germline V gene has CDR1 SGHRS and CDR2 YFSETQ. V shed 6 bases, J shed 7 bases, and the junction held 7 bases outside the gene matches. The CDR3 covers 15 residues. The chain's CDR3 is CASNQDRGDNSPLHF. For the CDR3, the DNA is TGCGCCAGCAACCAGGACAGGGGGGACAATTCACCCCTCCACTTT.

The J gene is TRBJ1-1, the V gene TRBV5-6; weak D call: TRBD1 (5 bases). The CDR3 spans 15 residues. With 4 bases removed from V and 6 bases from J, the gap between germline ends came to 19 bases. Germline lookup yields CDR1 SGHDT and CDR2 YYEEEE. DNA for the CDR3: TGTGCCAGCAGCCCAGGGACTTTAGCAGGCGCTGAAGCTTTCTTT. Protein product: CASSPGTLAGAEAFF.

J is TRBJ1-1 and V is TRBV6-5; tentative D call: TRBD1 (5 bases). The CDR3 extends over 14 amino acids. Looked up from germline, CDR1 is MNHEY and CDR2 is SVGAGI. Trimming removed 6 bases from V and 12 bases from J, with 23 bases in between. The CDR3 DNA reads as TGTGCCAGCAGGCCCGGGACTCCGTCAGACCGGTCTTTCTTT. Translation: CASRPGTPSDRSFF.

This clone was found once. The chain is built from TRBV6-6 and TRBJ1-2, with 7 positions matching TRBD1. The CDR3 sequence is 14 residues long. Trimming removed 5 bases from V and 7 bases from J; junction bases left unmatched: 10. CDR1 is MNHNY and CDR2 is SVGAGI in the germline V gene (reference sequence). The CDR3 region has the DNA TGTGCCAGCAGTAGCACAGGGGCGGGGGGTGGCTACACCTTC. This encodes CASSSTGAGGGYTF.